This TCR beta chain was observed in a study of technical replicates of blood from several donors. Generated by immunoSEQ multiplex PCR, the TCRdb table keeps only in-frame clones and is missing some. The table has under 90,000 clones, over 90% seen once; the top ten hold 0.25% to 0.3%. The CDR3 is made up of 17 amino acids. Germline CDR1 SGHRS, CDR2 YFSETQ. Losses at the gene ends were 0 bases for V and 1 base for J; bases not matched to a gene: 0. The source of this sequence is a human donor in good health. This chain joins TRBV5-1 and TRBJ2-2; TRBD2 agrees at 13 bases. Sequencing was performed on T cells isolated from PBMCs. The CDR3 DNA follows: TGCGCCAGCAGCTTGGGGACTAGCGGGAGGAACACCGGGGAGCTGTTTTTT. It specifies CASSLGTSGRNTGELFF. The full variable domain, rest sourced from reference TRBV5-1 and TRBJ2-2, is KAGVTQTPRYLIKTRGQQVTLSCSPISGHRSVSWYQQTPGQGLQFLFEYFSETQRNKGNFPGRFSGRQFSNSRSEMNVSTLELGDSALYLCASSLGTSGRNTGELFFGEGSRLTVL.